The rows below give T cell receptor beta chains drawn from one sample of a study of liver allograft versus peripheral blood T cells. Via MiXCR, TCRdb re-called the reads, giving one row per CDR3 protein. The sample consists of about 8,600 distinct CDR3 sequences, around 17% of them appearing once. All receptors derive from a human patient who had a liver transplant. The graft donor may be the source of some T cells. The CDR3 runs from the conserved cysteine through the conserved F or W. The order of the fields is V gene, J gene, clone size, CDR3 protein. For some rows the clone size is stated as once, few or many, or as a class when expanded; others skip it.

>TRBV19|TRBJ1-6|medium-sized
CASSGQGSPPLHF
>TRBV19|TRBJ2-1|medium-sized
CASRARGRGRDEQFF
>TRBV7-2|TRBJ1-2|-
CASSRGQASNNYGYTF
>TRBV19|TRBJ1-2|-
CASSIRGLGYTF
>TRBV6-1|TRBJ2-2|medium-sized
CASIKRTGVLGTGELFF
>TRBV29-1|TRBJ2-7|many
CSVVEGTRLDEQYF
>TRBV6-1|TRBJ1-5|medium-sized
CASSHGTGRASNQPQHF
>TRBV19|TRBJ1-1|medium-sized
CASSVDRDTEAFF
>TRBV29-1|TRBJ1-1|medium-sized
CSALRVNTEAFF
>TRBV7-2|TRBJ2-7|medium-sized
CASSFSDGDSYEQYF
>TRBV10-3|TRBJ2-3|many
CAIRLSSTDTQYF
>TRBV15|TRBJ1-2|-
CATSRGGTGYGYTF
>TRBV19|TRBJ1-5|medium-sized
CASSFSNQPQHF
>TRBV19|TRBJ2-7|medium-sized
CASSNRGLPYEQYF
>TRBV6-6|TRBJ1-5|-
CASTSRGRSNQPQHF
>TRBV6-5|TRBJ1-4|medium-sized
CASSQGAGTLEKLFF
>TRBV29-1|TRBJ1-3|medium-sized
CSVVTDRAGNTIYF
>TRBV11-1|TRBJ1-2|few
CASSFAASYGYTF
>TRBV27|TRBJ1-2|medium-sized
CASRQGFDSGYTF
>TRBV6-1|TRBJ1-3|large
CASSYQGKVKSSGNTIYF
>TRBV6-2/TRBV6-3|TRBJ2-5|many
CASSPRLPLETQYF
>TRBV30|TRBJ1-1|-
CAWSETGAKAFF
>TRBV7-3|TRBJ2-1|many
CASSSRRNEQFF
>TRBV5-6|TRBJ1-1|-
CASSQRGTVPEAFF
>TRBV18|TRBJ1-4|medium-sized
CASSPNRRLNEKLFF
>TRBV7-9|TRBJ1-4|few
CASSLGRGSEKLFF
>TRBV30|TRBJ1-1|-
CAWTRDTYTEAFF
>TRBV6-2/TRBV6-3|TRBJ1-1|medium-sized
CASRRTGTGGEYAFF
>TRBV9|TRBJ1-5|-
CASSGDSHWPQHF
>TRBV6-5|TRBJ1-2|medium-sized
CAIRPGMDYGYTF
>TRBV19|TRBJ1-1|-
CASSQTATGSLNTEAFF
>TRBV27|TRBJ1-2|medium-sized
CASSLSQLGNYGYTF
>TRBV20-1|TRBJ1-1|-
CSARQGGDTEAFF
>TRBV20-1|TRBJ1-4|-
CSVPTATNEKLFF
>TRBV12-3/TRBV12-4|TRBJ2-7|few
CASSLSDGQRQQYF
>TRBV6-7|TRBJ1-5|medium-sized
CASSSTRAQGARPQHF
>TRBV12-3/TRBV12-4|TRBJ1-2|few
CASSFKRTWGYTF
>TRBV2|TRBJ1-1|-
CASSEARGGDTEAFF
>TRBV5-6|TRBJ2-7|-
CASSLQGFEQYF
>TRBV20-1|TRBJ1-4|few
CSAPGQPSTNEKLFF
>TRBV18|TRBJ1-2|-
CASSRGGQGGDYGYTF
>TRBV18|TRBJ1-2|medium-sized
CASSPGLESYGYTF
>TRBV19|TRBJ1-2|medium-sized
CASKNVGGYGYTF
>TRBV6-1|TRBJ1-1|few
CAITMGTEAFF
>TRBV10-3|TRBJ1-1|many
CAISESEGSGTEAFF
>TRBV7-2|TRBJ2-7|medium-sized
CASSIQGAEQYF
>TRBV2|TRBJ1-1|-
CACSTGNTEAFF
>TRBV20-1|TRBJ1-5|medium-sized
CSARTGRRINQPQHF
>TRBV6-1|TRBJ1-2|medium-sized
CASSENGAQEGYGYTF
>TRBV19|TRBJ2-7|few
CASSAGGSSYEQYF
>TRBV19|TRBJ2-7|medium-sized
CASSIAERYEQYF
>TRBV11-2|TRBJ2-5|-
CASSTGLAGLRETQYF
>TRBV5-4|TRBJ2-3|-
CASSLDSPSTDTQYF
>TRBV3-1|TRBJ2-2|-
CASSRDRGRTGELFF
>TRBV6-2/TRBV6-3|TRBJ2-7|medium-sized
CASSYSLAGDHYEQYF